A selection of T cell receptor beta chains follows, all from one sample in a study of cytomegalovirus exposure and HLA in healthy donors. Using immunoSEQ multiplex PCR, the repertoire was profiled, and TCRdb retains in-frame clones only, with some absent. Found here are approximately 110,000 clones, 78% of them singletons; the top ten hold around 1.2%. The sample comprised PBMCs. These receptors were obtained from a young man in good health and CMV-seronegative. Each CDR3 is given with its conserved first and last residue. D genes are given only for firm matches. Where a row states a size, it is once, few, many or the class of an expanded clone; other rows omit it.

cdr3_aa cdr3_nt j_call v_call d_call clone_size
CASSAHGTSNQPQHF TGTGCCAGCAGCGCCCACGGGACAAGCAATCAGCCCCAGCATTTT TRBJ1-5 TRBV9 NA NA
CAWSVRERETQYF TGTGCCTGGAGTGTGAGGGAAAGGGAGACCCAGTACTTC TRBJ2-5 TRBV30 NA NA
CASSLVAGMSSYNEQFF TGTGCCAGCAGCTTAGTAGCAGGGATGTCCTCCTACAATGAGCAGTTCTTC TRBJ2-1 TRBV7-6 NA NA
CASWAGSSGANVLTF TGTGCCAGCTGGGCCGGCAGCTCTGGGGCCAACGTCCTGACTTTC TRBJ2-6 TRBV28 NA NA
CASSLGQWTEAFF TGTGCCAGCAGTTTAGGACAGTGGACTGAAGCTTTCTTT TRBJ1-1 TRBV27 NA NA
CATTSTFSYEQYF TGTGCCACCACCTCCACTTTCTCCTACGAGCAGTACTTC TRBJ2-7 TRBV2 NA few
CASSVGTSGGSTSETQYF TGTGCCAGCAGCGTCGGGACTAGCGGGGGGTCGACGTCAGAGACCCAGTACTTC TRBJ2-5 TRBV9 TRBD2 NA
CASSLRRTAGGNEQFF TGTGCCAGCAGCTTAAGGCGCACCGCGGGGGGCAATGAGCAGTTCTTC TRBJ2-1 TRBV7-2 TRBD2 few
CAIGGQLQETQYF TGTGCCATCGGGGGACAGCTCCAAGAGACCCAGTACTTC TRBJ2-5 TRBV10-3 TRBD1 NA
CASSQPQSGGPSYEQYF TGCGCCAGCAGCCAACCCCAGAGCGGAGGGCCCTCCTACGAGCAGTACTTC TRBJ2-7 TRBV4-1 NA NA
CASSNRDRVREKLFF TGTGCCAGTAGTAACCGGGACAGGGTTCGCGAAAAACTGTTTTTT TRBJ1-4 TRBV19 TRBD1 NA
CSVGQLSGETQYF TGCAGCGTTGGACAGTTAAGTGGAGAGACCCAGTACTTC TRBJ2-5 TRBV29-1 NA NA
CASSMAGRDLSGNTIYF TGTGCCAGTAGTATGGCGGGACGGGACCTCTCTGGAAACACCATATATTTT TRBJ1-3 TRBV19 NA NA
CASSVGQGAISTGELFF TGTGCCAGCAGCGTAGGTCAGGGGGCGATTTCCACCGGGGAGCTGTTTTTT TRBJ2-2 TRBV9 TRBD1 few
CSVAGYSYTF TGCAGCGTCGCAGGGTATAGCTACACCTTC TRBJ1-2 TRBV29-1 NA NA
CASSYSAPSGANVLTF TGTGCCAGCAGTTACTCGGCTCCGTCTGGGGCCAACGTCCTGACTTTC TRBJ2-6 TRBV6-5 NA NA
CASKRVAGVSEQFF TGTGCCAGTAAACGGGTAGCGGGAGTTAGTGAGCAGTTCTTC TRBJ2-1 TRBV7-9 TRBD2 NA
CASRGRDRSSYEQYF TGTGCCAGCAGGGGAAGGGACAGGAGCTCCTACGAGCAGTACTTC TRBJ2-7 TRBV28 TRBD1 once
CASSPLQGKVTEAFF TGTGCCAGCAGCCCGCTACAGGGGAAGGTCACTGAAGCTTTCTTT TRBJ1-1 TRBV11-2 TRBD1 NA
CASSLAGQPVDTQYF TGCGCCAGCAGCTTGGCGGGACAGCCGGTTGATACGCAGTATTTT TRBJ2-3 TRBV5-1 TRBD1 NA
CASSKGGGTYEQYF TGTGCCAGCAGTAAAGGGGGCGGGACCTACGAGCAGTACTTC TRBJ2-7 TRBV6-5 NA NA
CSVAGTGYGYTF TGCAGCGTAGCCGGGACAGGGTATGGCTACACCTTC TRBJ1-2 TRBV29-1 TRBD1 NA
CASSLATGTGPYEQYF TGCGCCAGCAGCTTGGCAACAGGGACCGGACCCTACGAGCAGTACTTC TRBJ2-7 TRBV5-1 NA NA
CASSQSTAGELFF TGTGCCAGCAGCCAATCCACAGCCGGGGAGCTGTTTTTT TRBJ2-2 TRBV16 NA NA
CATSRDRGRAYEQYF TGTGCCACCAGCAGAGATCGCGGCAGGGCCTACGAGCAGTACTTC TRBJ2-7 TRBV15 NA once
CASRMSWTSGSSGGELFF TGTGCCAGCAGAATGAGTTGGACTAGCGGGAGTTCCGGCGGGGAGCTGTTTTTT TRBJ2-2 TRBV2 TRBD2 few
CASSAPYRWAQQFF TGTGCCAGCAGTGCTCCGTACAGGTGGGCCCAGCAGTTCTTC TRBJ2-1 TRBV2 NA NA
CASSGGTGGEQYF TGTGCCAGCAGCGGCGGCACAGGGGGCGAGCAGTACTTC TRBJ2-7 TRBV11-3 TRBD1 NA
CASSTGLAGRTGELFF TGCGCCAGCAGCACCGGACTAGCGGGACGTACCGGGGAGCTGTTTTTT TRBJ2-2 TRBV5-1 TRBD2 NA
CASPSPGKFTGELFF TGTGCCAGCCCCTCGCCAGGGAAATTCACCGGGGAGCTGTTTTTT TRBJ2-2 TRBV6-1 NA once
CASTDWPNASTDTQYF TGTGCCAGCACCGATTGGCCGAACGCTAGCACAGATACGCAGTATTTT TRBJ2-3 TRBV28 NA NA
CSATENYGYTF TGCAGTGCCACAGAGAACTATGGCTACACCTTC TRBJ1-2 TRBV20-1 NA NA
CASVRGTGHGYTF TGTGCCAGCGTACGCGGGACAGGGCATGGCTACACCTTC TRBJ1-2 TRBV6-5 TRBD1 NA
CASLRTGGIPPEAFF TGTGCCAGCCTAAGGACAGGGGGAATTCCCCCTGAAGCTTTCTTT TRBJ1-1 TRBV27 TRBD1 NA
CASSPNRADSEAFF TGTGCCAGTAGCCCCAATCGAGCGGATTCTGAAGCTTTCTTT TRBJ1-1 TRBV19 NA NA
CASSRNDRGSNQPQHF TGTGCCAGCAGCCGTAATGACAGGGGGAGCAATCAGCCCCAGCATTTT TRBJ1-5 TRBV14 TRBD1 NA
CATSRDHIGQISGNTIYF TGTGCCACCAGCAGAGATCATATAGGACAGATCTCTGGAAACACCATATATTTT TRBJ1-3 TRBV15 NA NA
CASSPTATTYNEQFF TGTGCTAGCAGCCCCACAGCAACGACCTACAATGAGCAGTTCTTC TRBJ2-1 TRBV7-7 NA NA
CASSVSSSYEQYF TGTGCCAGCAGCGTAAGTTCCAGCTACGAGCAGTACTTC TRBJ2-7 TRBV9 NA NA
CASTEQGAHLSYGYTF TGTGCCAGCACCGAACAGGGGGCGCATCTGTCTTATGGCTACACCTTC TRBJ1-2 TRBV5-6 TRBD1 few
CASSWRVATSGNTIYF TGTGCCAGCAGTTGGAGGGTGGCGACCTCTGGAAACACCATATATTTT TRBJ1-3 TRBV28 NA NA
CASSGTTGANLYEQYF TGCGCCAGCAGTGGAACAACAGGGGCGAACCTCTACGAGCAGTACTTC TRBJ2-7 TRBV10-1 TRBD1 NA
CAIRDRNNEQFF TGTGCCATCAGGGACAGGAACAATGAGCAGTTCTTC TRBJ2-1 TRBV10-3 TRBD1 NA